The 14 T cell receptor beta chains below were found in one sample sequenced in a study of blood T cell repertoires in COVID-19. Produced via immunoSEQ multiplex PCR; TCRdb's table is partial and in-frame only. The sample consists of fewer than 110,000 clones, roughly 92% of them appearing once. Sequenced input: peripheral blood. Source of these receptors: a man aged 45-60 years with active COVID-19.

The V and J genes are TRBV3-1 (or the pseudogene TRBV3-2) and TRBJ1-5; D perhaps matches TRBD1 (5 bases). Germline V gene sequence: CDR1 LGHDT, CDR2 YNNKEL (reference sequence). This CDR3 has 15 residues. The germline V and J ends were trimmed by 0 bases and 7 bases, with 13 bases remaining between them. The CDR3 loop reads CASSQDDSLGQPQHF. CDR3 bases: TGTGCCAGCAGCCAAGATGACAGCCTAGGCCAGCCCCAGCATTTT.

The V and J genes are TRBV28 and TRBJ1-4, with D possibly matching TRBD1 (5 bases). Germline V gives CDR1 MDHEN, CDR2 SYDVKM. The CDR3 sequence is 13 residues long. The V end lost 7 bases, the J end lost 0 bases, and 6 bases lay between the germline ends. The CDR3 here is CASMTATNEKLFF. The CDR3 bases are TGTGCCAGCATGACAGCAACTAATGAAAAACTGTTTTTT.

The CDR3 is CASRLVRGEAFF. For the CDR3, the DNA is TGTGCCAGCAGACTCGTAAGAGGTGAAGCTTTCTTT. The chain joins TRBV2 to TRBJ1-1; D is ambiguous. Germline V CDR1 and CDR2: SNHLY, FYNNEI. Trimming cost V 6 bases and J 7 bases, with 12 bases left between them. This CDR3 contains 12 residues.

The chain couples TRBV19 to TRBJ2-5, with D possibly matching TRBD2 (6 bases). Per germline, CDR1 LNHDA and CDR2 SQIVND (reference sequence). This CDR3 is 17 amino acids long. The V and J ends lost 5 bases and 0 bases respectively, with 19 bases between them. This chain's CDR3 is CASSSLLGGRDQETQYF. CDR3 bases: TGTGCCAGTAGTTCACTTCTGGGGGGTAGGGACCAAGAGACCCAGTACTTC.

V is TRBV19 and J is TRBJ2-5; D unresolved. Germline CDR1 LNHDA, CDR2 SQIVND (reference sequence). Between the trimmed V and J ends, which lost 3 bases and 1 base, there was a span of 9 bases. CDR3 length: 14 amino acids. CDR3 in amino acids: CASSIGQVQETQYF. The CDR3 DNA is TGTGCCAGTAGTATTGGTCAGGTCCAAGAGACCCAGTACTTC.

The CDR3 sequence is CASSEALIQGAKTQYF. The CDR3 nucleotides read TGTGCCAGCAGCGAAGCACTGATACAGGGGGCAAAGACCCAGTACTTC. The rearrangement uses TRBV11-2 and TRBJ2-5; 9 bases line up with TRBD1. The CDR3 has 16 residues. Germline CDR1 is SGHAT and CDR2 is FQNNGV. V lost 5 bases and J lost 6; bases outside the gene matches: 13. The full variable domain, completed using reference TRBV11-2 and TRBJ2-5, is EAGVAQSPRYKIIEKRQSVAFWCNPISGHATLYWYQQILGQGPKLLIQFQNNGVVDDSQLPKDRFSAERLKGVDSTLKIQPAKLEDSAVYLCASSEALIQGAKTQYFGPGTRLLVL.

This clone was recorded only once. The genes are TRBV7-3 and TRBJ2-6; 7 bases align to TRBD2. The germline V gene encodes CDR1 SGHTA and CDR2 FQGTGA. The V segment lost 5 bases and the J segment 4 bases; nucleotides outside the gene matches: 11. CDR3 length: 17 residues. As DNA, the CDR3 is TGTGCCAGCAGCCCACGACACAGCGGGGCCGGGGCCAACGTCCTGACTTTC. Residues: CASSPRHSGAGANVLTF. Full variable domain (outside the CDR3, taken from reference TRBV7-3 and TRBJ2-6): GAGVSQTPSNKVTEKGKYVELRCDPISGHTALYWYRQSLGQGPEFLIYFQGTGAADDSGLPNDRFFAVRPEGSVSTLKIQRTERGDSAVYLCASSPRHSGAGANVLTFGAGSRLTVL.

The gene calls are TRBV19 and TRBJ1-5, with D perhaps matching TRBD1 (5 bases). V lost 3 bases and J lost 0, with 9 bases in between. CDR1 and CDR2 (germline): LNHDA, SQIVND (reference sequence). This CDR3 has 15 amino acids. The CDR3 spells CASSIGHASNQPQHF. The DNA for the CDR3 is TGTGCCAGTAGTATTGGACACGCTAGCAATCAGCCCCAGCATTTT.

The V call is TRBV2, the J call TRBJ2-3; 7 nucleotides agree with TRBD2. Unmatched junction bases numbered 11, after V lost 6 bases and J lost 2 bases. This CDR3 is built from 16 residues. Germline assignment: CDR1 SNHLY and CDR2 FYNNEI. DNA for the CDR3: TGTGCCAGCAGGGGAGGGAGGGGAATAATCACAGATACGCAGTATTTT. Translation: CASRGGRGIITDTQYF.

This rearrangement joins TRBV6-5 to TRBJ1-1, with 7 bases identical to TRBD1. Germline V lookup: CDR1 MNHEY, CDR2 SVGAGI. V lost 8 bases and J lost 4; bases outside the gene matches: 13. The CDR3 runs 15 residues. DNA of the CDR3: TGTGCCAGCGAAAAATCCGACAGGGTGGCCACTGAAGCTTTCTTT. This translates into CASEKSDRVATEAFF.

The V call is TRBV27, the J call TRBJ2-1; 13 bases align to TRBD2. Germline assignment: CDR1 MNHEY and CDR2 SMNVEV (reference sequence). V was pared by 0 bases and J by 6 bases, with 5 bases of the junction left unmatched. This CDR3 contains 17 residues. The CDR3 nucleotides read TGTGCCAGCAGTTTATCGTACGGACTAGCGGGAGTCAATGAGCAGTTCTTC. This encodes CASSLSYGLAGVNEQFF.

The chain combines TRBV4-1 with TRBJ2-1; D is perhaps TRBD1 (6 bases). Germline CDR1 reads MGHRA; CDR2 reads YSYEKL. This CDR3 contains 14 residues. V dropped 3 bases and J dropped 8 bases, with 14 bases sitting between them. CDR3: CASSHGSDSHEQFF. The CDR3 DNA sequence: TGCGCCAGCAGCCACGGATCGGACAGCCATGAGCAGTTCTTC.

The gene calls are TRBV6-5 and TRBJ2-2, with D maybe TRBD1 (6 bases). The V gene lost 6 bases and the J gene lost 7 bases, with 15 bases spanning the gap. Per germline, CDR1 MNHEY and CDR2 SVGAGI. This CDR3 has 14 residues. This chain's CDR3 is CASRGDRRYGELFF. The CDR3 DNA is TGTGCCAGCAGGGGAGACAGGAGATACGGGGAGCTGTTTTTT.

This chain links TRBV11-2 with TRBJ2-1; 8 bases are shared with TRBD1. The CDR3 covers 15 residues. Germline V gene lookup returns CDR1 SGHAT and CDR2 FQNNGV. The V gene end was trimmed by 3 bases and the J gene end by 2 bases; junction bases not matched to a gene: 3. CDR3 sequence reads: CASSFDRGAYNEQFF. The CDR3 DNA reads TGTGCCAGCAGCTTTGACAGGGGAGCCTACAATGAGCAGTTCTTC.